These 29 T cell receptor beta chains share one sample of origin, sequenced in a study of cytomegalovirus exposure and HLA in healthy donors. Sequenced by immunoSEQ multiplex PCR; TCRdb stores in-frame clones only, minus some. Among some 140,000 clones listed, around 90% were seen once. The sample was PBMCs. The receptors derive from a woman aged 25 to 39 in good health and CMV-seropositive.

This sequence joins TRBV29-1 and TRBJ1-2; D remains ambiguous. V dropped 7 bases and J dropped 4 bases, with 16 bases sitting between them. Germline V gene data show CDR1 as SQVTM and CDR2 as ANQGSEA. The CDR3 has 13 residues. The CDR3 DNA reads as TGCAGCGCCGCACTCAGAGGTGGCTATGGCTACACCTTC. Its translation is CSAALRGGYGYTF. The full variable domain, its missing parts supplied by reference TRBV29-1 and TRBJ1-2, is SAVISQKPSRDICQRGTSLTIQCQVDSQVTMMFWYRQQPGQSLTLIATANQGSEATYESGFVIDKFPISRPNLTFSTLTVSNMSPEDSSIYLCSAALRGGYGYTFGSGTRLTVV.

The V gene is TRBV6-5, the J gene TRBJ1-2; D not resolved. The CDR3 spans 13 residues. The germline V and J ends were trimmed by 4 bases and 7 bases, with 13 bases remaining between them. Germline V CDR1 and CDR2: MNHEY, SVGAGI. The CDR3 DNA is TGTGCCAGCAGTTCAACATGGGCATCTGGCTACACCTTC. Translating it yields CASSSTWASGYTF.

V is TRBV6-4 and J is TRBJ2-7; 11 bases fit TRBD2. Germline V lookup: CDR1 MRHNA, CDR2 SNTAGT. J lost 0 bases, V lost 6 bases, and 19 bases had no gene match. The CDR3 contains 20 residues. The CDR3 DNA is TGTGCCAGCAGCATTGGAATAATAGCGGGAGGGCCAGCCGGCTCCTACGAGCAGTACTTC. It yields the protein CASSIGIIAGGPAGSYEQYF.

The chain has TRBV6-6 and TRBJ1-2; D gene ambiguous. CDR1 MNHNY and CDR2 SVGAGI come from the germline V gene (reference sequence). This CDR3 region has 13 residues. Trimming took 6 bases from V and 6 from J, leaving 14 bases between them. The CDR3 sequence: CASSRESRDGYTF. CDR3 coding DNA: TGTGCCAGCAGCCGGGAGTCAAGGGATGGCTACACCTTC.

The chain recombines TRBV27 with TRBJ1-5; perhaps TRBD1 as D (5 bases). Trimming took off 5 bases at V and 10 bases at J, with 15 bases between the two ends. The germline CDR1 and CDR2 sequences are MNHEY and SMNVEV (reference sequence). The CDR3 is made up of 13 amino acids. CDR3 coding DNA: TGTGCCAGCAGTCCGAAGAACAGGCAACCCCAGCATTTT. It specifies CASSPKNRQPQHF.

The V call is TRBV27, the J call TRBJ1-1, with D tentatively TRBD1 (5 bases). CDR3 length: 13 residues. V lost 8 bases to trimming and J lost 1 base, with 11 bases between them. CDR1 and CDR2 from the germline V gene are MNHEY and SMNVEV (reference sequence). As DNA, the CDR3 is TGTGCCAGCGGACACATAGGGAACACTGAAGCTTTCTTT. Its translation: CASGHIGNTEAFF.

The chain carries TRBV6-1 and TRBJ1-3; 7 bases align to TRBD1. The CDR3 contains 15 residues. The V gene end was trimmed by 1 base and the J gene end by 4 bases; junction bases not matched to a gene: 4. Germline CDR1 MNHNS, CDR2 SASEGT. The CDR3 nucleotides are TGTGCCAGCAGTGAAGTTGACAGGGAAGGAAACACCATATATTTT. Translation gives CASSEVDREGNTIYF.

CDR3 amino acids: CASSASGGRGREQFF. The CDR3 DNA sequence: TGTGCCAGCAGTGCTAGCGGGGGCCGGGGCAGAGAGCAGTTCTTC. The genes are TRBV2 and TRBJ2-1; 10 bases fit TRBD2. V gave up 4 bases and J gave up 10 bases; unmatched junction bases: 10. CDR3 length: 15 amino acids. Germline lookup yields CDR1 SNHLY and CDR2 FYNNEI.

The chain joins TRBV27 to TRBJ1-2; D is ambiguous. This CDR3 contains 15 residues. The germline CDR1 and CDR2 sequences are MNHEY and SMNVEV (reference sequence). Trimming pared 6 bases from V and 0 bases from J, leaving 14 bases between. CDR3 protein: CASRGLSGPNYGYTF. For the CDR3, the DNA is TGTGCCAGCAGGGGGTTGAGCGGTCCTAACTATGGCTACACCTTC.

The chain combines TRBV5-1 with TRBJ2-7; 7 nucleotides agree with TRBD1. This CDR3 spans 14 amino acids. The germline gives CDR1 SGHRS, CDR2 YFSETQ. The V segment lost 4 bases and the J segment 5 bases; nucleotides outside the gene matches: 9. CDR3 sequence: CASSGTTGANEQYF. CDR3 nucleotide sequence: TGCGCCAGCAGCGGAACCACAGGGGCGAACGAGCAGTACTTC.

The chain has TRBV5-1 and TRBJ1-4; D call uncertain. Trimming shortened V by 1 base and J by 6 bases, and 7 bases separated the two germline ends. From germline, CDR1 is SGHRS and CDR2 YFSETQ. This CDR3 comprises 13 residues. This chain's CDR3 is CASSLTGDEKLFF. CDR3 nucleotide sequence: TGCGCCAGCAGCTTGACTGGTGATGAAAAACTGTTTTTT.

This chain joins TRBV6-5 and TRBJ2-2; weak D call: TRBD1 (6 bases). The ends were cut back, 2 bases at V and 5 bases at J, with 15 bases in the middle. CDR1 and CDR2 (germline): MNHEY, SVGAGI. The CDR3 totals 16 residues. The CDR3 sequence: CASSYLPGARTGELFF. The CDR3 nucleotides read TGTGCCAGCAGTTACCTTCCAGGGGCGCGTACCGGGGAGCTGTTTTTT.

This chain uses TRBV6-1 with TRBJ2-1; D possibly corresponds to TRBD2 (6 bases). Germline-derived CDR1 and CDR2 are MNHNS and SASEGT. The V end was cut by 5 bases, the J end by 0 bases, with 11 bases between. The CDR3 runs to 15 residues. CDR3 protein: CASSPRERSYNEQFF. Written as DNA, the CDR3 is TGTGCCAGCAGTCCGCGGGAACGCTCCTACAATGAGCAGTTCTTC.

CDR3 in DNA: TGTGCCAGCAGTCCCGCGGGAAGGGATACGCAGTATTTT. Its translation is CASSPAGRDTQYF. This chain uses TRBV28 with TRBJ2-3; a weak D match, TRBD2 (6 bases). CDR3 length equals 13 residues. Germline V gene data show CDR1 as MDHEN and CDR2 as SYDVKM. V shed 5 bases and J shed 6 bases, with 12 bases lying between them. The full variable domain, rest sourced from reference TRBV28 and TRBJ2-3, is DVKVTQSSRYLVKRTGEKVFLECVQDMDHENMFWYRQDPGLGLRLIYFSYDVKMKEKGDIPEGYSVSREKKERFSLILESASTNQTSMYLCASSPAGRDTQYFGPGTRLTVL.

The CDR3 DNA follows: TGTGCCAGCAGATTAACACAGGAGGGGGCTTTCTTT. Amino acids: CASRLTQEGAFF. The gene calls are TRBV2 and TRBJ1-1, with D possibly matching TRBD1 (5 bases). Trimming pared 6 bases from V and 11 bases from J, leaving 16 bases between. Germline assignment: CDR1 SNHLY and CDR2 FYNNEI. This CDR3 has 12 amino acids.

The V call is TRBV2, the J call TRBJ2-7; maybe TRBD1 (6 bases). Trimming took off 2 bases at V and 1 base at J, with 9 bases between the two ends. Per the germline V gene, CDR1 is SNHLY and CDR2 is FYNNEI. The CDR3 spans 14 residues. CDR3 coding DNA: TGTGCCAGCAGTGAATCCGGACAGTCCTACGAGCAGTACTTC. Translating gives CASSESGQSYEQYF.

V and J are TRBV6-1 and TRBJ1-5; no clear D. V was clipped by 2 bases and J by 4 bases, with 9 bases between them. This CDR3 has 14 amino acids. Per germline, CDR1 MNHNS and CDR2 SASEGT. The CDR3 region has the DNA TGTGCCAGCAGTGAACTGTATGTGAATCAGCCCCAGCATTTT. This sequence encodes CASSELYVNQPQHF.

Here the CDR3 reads CASSPGPTGNYGYTF. The DNA for the CDR3 is TGTGCCAGCTCACCAGGCCCCACAGGGAACTATGGCTACACCTTC. The chain employs TRBV18 and TRBJ1-2, with a tentative D call TRBD1 (6 bases). V was shortened by 2 bases and J by 2 bases, with 12 bases between the two germline ends. CDR1 KGHSH and CDR2 LQKENI come from the germline V gene. The CDR3 runs to 15 residues.

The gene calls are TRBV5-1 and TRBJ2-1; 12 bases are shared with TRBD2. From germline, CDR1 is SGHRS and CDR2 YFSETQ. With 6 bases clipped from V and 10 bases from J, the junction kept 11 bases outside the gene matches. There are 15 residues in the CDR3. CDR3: CASTSILAGGNEQFF. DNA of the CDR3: TGCGCCAGCACCTCAATTCTAGCGGGAGGGAACGAGCAGTTCTTC.

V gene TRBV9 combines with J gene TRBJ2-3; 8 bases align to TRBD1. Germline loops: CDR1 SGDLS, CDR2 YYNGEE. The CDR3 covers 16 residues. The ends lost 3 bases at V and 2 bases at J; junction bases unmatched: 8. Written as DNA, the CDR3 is TGTGCCAGCAGCGGCAGGACAGGGAAACTCACAGATACGCAGTATTTT. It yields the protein CASSGRTGKLTDTQYF.

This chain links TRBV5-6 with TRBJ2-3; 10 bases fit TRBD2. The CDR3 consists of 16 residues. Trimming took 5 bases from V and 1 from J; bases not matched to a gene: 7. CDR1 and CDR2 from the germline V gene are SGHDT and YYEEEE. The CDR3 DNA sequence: TGTGCCAGCAGTTCCTTCGGGACTAGCGGCACAGATACGCAGTATTTT. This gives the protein CASSSFGTSGTDTQYF.

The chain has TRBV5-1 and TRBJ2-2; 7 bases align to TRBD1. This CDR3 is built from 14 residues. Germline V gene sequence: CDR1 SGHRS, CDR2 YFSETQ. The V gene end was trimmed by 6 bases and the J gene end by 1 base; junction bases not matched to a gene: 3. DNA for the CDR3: TGCGCCAGCACCGGGACAGAGAACACCGGGGAGCTGTTTTTT. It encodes CASTGTENTGELFF.

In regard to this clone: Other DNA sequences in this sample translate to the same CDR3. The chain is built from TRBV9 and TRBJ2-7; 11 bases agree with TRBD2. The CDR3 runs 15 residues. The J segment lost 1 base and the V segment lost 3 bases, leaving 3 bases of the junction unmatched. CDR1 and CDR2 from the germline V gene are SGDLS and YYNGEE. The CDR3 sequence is CASSAGTSGSYEQYF. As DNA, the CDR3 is TGTGCCAGCAGCGCCGGGACTAGCGGATCCTACGAGCAGTACTTC.

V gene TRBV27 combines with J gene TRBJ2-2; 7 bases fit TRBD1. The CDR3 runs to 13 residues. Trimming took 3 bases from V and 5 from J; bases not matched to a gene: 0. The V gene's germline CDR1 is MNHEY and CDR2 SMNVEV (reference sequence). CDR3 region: CASSLGQTGELFF. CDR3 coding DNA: TGTGCCAGCAGTTTGGGACAGACCGGGGAGCTGTTTTTT.

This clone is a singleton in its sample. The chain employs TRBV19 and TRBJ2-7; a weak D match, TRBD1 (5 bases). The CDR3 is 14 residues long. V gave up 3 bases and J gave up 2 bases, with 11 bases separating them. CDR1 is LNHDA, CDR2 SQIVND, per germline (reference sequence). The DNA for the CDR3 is TGTGCCAGTAGTATTTTAGGGGTTCCCTACGAGCAGTACTTC. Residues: CASSILGVPYEQYF.

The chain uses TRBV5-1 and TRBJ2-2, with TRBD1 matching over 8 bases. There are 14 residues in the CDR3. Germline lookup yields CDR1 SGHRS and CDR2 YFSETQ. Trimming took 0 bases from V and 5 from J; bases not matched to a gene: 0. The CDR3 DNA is TGCGCCAGCAGCTTGGACAGGGGGACCGGGGAGCTGTTTTTT. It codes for CASSLDRGTGELFF.

The CDR3 here is CASSLASQGSALGYTF. CDR3 bases: TGTGCCAGCAGCTTGGCCTCTCAGGGGAGTGCGTTAGGCTACACCTTC. The chain has TRBV5-6 and TRBJ1-2, with a possible D match to TRBD1 (6 bases). V shed 0 bases and J shed 8 bases, with 20 bases lying between them. Germline V CDR1 and CDR2: SGHDT, YYEEEE. This CDR3 has 16 residues.

This CDR3 is CASRNLGILTTYEQYF. In DNA, the CDR3 is TGTGCCAGCAGGAACCTCGGGATCCTCACTACGTACGAGCAGTACTTC. The chain joins TRBV28 to TRBJ2-7, with TRBD2 as a possible D gene (5 bases). Germline values: CDR1 MDHEN, CDR2 SYDVKM. V lost 6 bases and J lost 4, with 22 bases in between. The CDR3 covers 16 residues.

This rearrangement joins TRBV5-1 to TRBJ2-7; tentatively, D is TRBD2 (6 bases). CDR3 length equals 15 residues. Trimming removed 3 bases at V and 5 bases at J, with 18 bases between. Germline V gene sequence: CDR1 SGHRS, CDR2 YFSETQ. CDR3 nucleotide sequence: TGCGCCAGCAGCTCGAACGTGCGGGACGGTGACGAGCAGTACTTC. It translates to CASSSNVRDGDEQYF.